Below, one T cell receptor beta chain is given with its context. Its target is not known. This record belongs to a study of fetal regulatory T cell absence and autoimmunity. Background on the study: Exocrine pancreas autoimmunity occurred in IPEX patients lacking clinical diabetes.

The data were produced by immunoSEQ multiplex PCR, yet TCRdb's version contains in-frame clones alone and is incomplete. The profile shows 95,000 to 100,000 clones, approximately 79% of them singletons. The CDR3 totals 14 residues. Germline CDR1 is MNHEY and CDR2 is SMNVEV (reference sequence). J was trimmed by 3 bases and V by 6 bases; bases with no gene match: 2. Overall study results and limits: In IPEX, the enrichment was taken to support antigen-driven autoimmunity before birth.

This TCR derives from a male donor with IPEX syndrome. The material sequenced was pancreas tissue. This chain connects TRBV27 to TRBJ2-7; 13 nucleotides align to TRBD2. Here the CDR3 DNA reads TGTGCCAGCAGAGGACTAGCGGGAGACTACGAGCAGTACTTC. It is translated as CASRGLAGDYEQYF.